This record looks at one TCR beta chain sequence and its context. Its antigen is not known. This sample is drawn from a study of cytomegalovirus exposure and HLA in healthy donors. Study-wide results and limits: Later on, a genetic analysis was performed. It linked a missense variant in DCLRE1C with V- and J-gene trimming of TCR beta. Some public TCRs appeared in many individuals, while most sequences were rare. There were three CMV-associated chains whose specificity for CMV antigens was confirmed in vitro.

The CDR3 extends over 15 amino acids. V was trimmed by 0 bases and J by 4 bases, leaving 12 bases between them. The germline gives CDR1 LNHNV, CDR2 YYDKDF (reference sequence). The study ran its PCR with 60 Vbeta and 13 Jbeta primers. Libraries were prepared by immunoSEQ multiplex PCR; TCRdb keeps only in-frame clonotypes and omits some of them. The sample has about 130,000 clones, around 81% seen once. The sequence was obtained from a man younger than 35 in good health and CMV-seronegative. The chain carries TRBV15 and TRBJ1-1; no definite D call. Sequencing was done on a sample of PBMCs. For the CDR3, the DNA is TGTGCCACCAGCAGAGATTTTGCGGGTGCCACTGAAGCTTTCTTT. This sequence encodes CATSRDFAGATEAFF.